The 5 T cell receptor beta chains below come from one sample, sequenced in a study of blood T cell repertoires in COVID-19. Here immunoSEQ multiplex PCR was the method, and the copy in TCRdb shows in-frame clones only, minus some. The table shows 170,000 or so clones, with 80% to 85% occurring only once. Sequencing input: peripheral blood. These receptors were taken from a woman aged 55-70 years with acute or convalescent COVID-19.

The genes are TRBV24-1 and TRBJ1-5, with 9 bases that match TRBD1. The J segment lost 5 bases and the V segment lost 5 bases, leaving 9 bases of the junction unmatched. Germline assignment: CDR1 KGHDR and CDR2 SFDVKD. The CDR3 runs 16 residues. The CDR3 protein is CATSAAGTGPDQPQHF. The CDR3 DNA reads as TGTGCCACCAGTGCCGCCGGGACAGGGCCCGATCAGCCCCAGCATTTT.

The chain recombines TRBV24-1 with TRBJ2-6; TRBD1 aligns across 9 bases. Germline CDR1 and CDR2: KGHDR and SFDVKD. The CDR3 spans 20 residues. V lost 7 bases to trimming and J lost 0 bases; unmatched junction nucleotides: 15. For the CDR3, the DNA is TGTGCCACCAGAACACTAGTGAGGGACAGGGTGCTCTCTGGGGCCAACGTCCTGACTTTC. Amino acids: CATRTLVRDRVLSGANVLTF.

The chain couples TRBV27 to TRBJ1-1, with D possibly matching TRBD1 (5 bases). Germline loops: CDR1 MNHEY, CDR2 SMNVEV (reference sequence). The CDR3 totals 14 residues. Trimming took 8 bases from V and 4 from J, leaving 17 bases between them. CDR3 loop: CASSSGLRSTEAFF. In DNA form, the CDR3 reads TGTGCCAGCTCATCGGGACTTAGGAGCACTGAAGCTTTCTTT.

The chain is built from TRBV6-5 and TRBJ2-2; TRBD2 might be the D (5 bases). The germline V and J ends were trimmed by 6 bases and 3 bases, with 11 bases remaining between them. The CDR3 has 14 amino acids. Germline V lookup: CDR1 MNHEY, CDR2 SVGAGI. This chain's CDR3 is CASSEGFDTGELFF. In nucleotides, the CDR3 is TGTGCCAGCAGCGAGGGCTTTGACACCGGGGAGCTGTTTTTT.

This CDR3 reads CASRMGTGANEQFF. The CDR3 region has the DNA TGCGCCAGCAGAATGGGGACAGGGGCCAATGAGCAGTTCTTC. The chain is built from TRBV5-1 and TRBJ2-1; TRBD1 matches 10 bases. Germline V CDR1 and CDR2: SGHRS, YFSETQ. V shed 5 bases and J 6 bases; nucleotides not matched to a gene: 5. This CDR3 spans 14 amino acids.